This T cell receptor beta chain derives from a study of blood T cells in healthy people across ages. Study summary: Per two T cells, template switching captured roughly one barcoded beta molecule.

Points on this clonotype: The antigen is not known.

CDR1 is SGDLS and CDR2 is YYNGEE in the germline V gene. The CDR3 covers 14 residues. V lost 0 bases and J lost 5; bases outside the gene matches: 2. A J-beta primer mix and a sample-barcoded 5' primer were used in a second PCR of about 7 to 12 cycles. TCRdb ran MiXCR on the 5' RACE reads and lists one entry per CDR3 protein. The sample contains fewer than 2,000,000 distinct CDR3 sequences, roughly 32% of which appear only once. Findings of the study overall: Long-lived donors carried more naive CD4+ cells and greater diversity than aged donors. As age increased, TCR beta diversity per million T cells fell in a roughly linear fashion.

V is TRBV9 and J is TRBJ2-1, with 7 bases that match TRBD2. The receptor was isolated from a woman younger than 45 in good health. Sequencing input: blood. The CDR3 region is CASSVVGTNNEQFF. CDR3 DNA: TGTGCCAGCAGCGTAGTAGGGACTAACAATGAGCAGTTCTTC.